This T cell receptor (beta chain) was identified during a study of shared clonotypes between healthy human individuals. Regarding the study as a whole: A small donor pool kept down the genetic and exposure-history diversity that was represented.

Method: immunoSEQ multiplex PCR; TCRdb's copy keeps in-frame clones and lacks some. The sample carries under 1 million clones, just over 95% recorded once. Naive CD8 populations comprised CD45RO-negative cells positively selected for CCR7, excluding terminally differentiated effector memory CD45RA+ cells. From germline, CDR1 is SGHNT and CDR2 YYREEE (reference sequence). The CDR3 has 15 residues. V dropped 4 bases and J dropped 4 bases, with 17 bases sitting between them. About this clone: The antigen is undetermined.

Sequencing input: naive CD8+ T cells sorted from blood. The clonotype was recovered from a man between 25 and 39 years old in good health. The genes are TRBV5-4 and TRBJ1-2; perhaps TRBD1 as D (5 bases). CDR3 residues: CASSDIQGPFYGYTF. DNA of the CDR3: TGTGCCAGCAGCGACATCCAGGGACCTTTCTATGGCTACACCTTC. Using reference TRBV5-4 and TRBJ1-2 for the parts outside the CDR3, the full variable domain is ETGVTQSPTHLIKTRGQQVTLRCSSQSGHNTVSWYQQALGQGPQFIFQYYREEENGRGNFPPRFSGLQFPNYSSELNVNALELDDSALYLCASSDIQGPFYGYTFGSGTRLTVV.